This TCR beta chain was identified during a study of T cell responses to AZD1222 COVID-19 vaccine. Produced via immunoSEQ multiplex PCR; TCRdb's table is partial and in-frame only. The sample yields over 150,000 clones, about 93% seen once. CDR3 length: 12 residues. Trimming left V 1 base short and J 7 bases short, with 6 bases between. Germline assignment: CDR1 KGHDR and CDR2 SFDVKD. Here the sequenced sample was peripheral blood, taken 28 days after the second dose of the MenACWY control vaccine. V usage is TRBV24-1 and J usage is TRBJ1-1; D is uncertain. This receptor was identified in an adult who received the MenACWY meningococcal vaccine as a control. The CDR3 DNA reads TGTGCCACCAGTGATTTCTTTGGTGAAGCTTTCTTT. This gives the protein CATSDFFGEAFF.